A selection of T cell receptor beta chains follows, all from one sample in a study of siplizumab effects on memory and regulatory T cells. Assay: immunoSEQ multiplex PCR; the TCRdb copy retains only in-frame clones and omits some. The sample holds 100,000 or so clones; roughly 91% are singletons and the top ten take less than 0.35%. Material: CD4+ T cells sorted from blood. The receptors shown here come from a human donor in good health. The CDR3 runs from the conserved cysteine through the conserved F or W. The order of the fields is J gene, D gene, clone size, V gene, CDR3 DNA, CDR3 protein. The D gene is left open where the match is weak. Rows may omit the clone size; those that give it use once, few, many or a size class.

j_call: TRBJ1-1
d_call: -
clone_size: -
v_call: TRBV19
cdr3_nt: TGTGCCAGTAGTATAGGGAACAGGAGAGGCACTGAAGCTTTCTTT
cdr3_aa: CASSIGNRRGTEAFF

j_call: TRBJ1-2
d_call: TRBD1
clone_size: -
v_call: TRBV10-3
cdr3_nt: TGTGCCATCAGCCCCGGAGGGGGCCATGGCTACACCTTC
cdr3_aa: CAISPGGGHGYTF

j_call: TRBJ1-5
d_call: -
clone_size: -
v_call: TRBV4-1
cdr3_nt: TGCGCCAGCAGCCAAACAGGCCCCAATCAGCCCCAGCATTTT
cdr3_aa: CASSQTGPNQPQHF

j_call: TRBJ1-2
d_call: -
clone_size: once
v_call: TRBV10-3
cdr3_nt: TGTGCCATCAGCATGGACAGCCATTATGGCTACACCTTC
cdr3_aa: CAISMDSHYGYTF

j_call: TRBJ2-1
d_call: -
clone_size: -
v_call: TRBV9
cdr3_nt: TGTGCCAGCAGCGTCCTCCTGGGGGGTACCTACAATGAGCAGTTCTTC
cdr3_aa: CASSVLLGGTYNEQFF

j_call: TRBJ2-7
d_call: TRBD2
clone_size: once
v_call: TRBV5-1
cdr3_nt: TGCGCCAGCAGCTCGGGACTAGCGGGGCCGAACTACGAGCAGTACTTC
cdr3_aa: CASSSGLAGPNYEQYF

j_call: TRBJ1-6
d_call: -
clone_size: -
v_call: TRBV7-9
cdr3_nt: TGTGCCAGCAGCTTTGGTGGTTGGGTCGGGAGAACAGTTTCACCCCTCCACTTT
cdr3_aa: CASSFGGWVGRTVSPLHF

j_call: TRBJ2-3
d_call: TRBD2
clone_size: once
v_call: TRBV30
cdr3_nt: TGTGCCTGGAGTGTTATCAAAGCGGGAGGGATTGGTACGCAGTATTTT
cdr3_aa: CAWSVIKAGGIGTQYF

j_call: TRBJ2-1
d_call: TRBD2
clone_size: -
v_call: TRBV11-3
cdr3_nt: TGTGCCAGCAGCTTAGAGCGGTGGGAGGGCCGTAGGTTCTTC
cdr3_aa: CASSLERWEGRRFF

j_call: TRBJ1-3
d_call: TRBD1
clone_size: -
v_call: TRBV15
cdr3_nt: TGTGCCACCAGCAGCCGGACAGGGCCTGGAAACACCATATATTTT
cdr3_aa: CATSSRTGPGNTIYF

j_call: TRBJ1-2
d_call: -
clone_size: once
v_call: TRBV30
cdr3_nt: TGTGCCTGGAGTCGTACCTGGAACTATGGCTACACCTTC
cdr3_aa: CAWSRTWNYGYTF

j_call: TRBJ2-1
d_call: -
clone_size: -
v_call: TRBV10-3
cdr3_nt: TGTGCCATCAGTAAAGCCGGGACATTAACCTACAATGAGCAGTTCTTC
cdr3_aa: CAISKAGTLTYNEQFF

j_call: TRBJ1-5
d_call: -
clone_size: -
v_call: TRBV5-6
cdr3_nt: TGTGCCAGCAGCTCGGGACGGAGATTCAATCAGCCCCAGCATTTT
cdr3_aa: CASSSGRRFNQPQHF

j_call: TRBJ2-3
d_call: TRBD1
clone_size: -
v_call: TRBV5-6
cdr3_nt: TGTGCCAGCAGGATACCGGGACAGGGGTTGGATACGCAGTATTTT
cdr3_aa: CASRIPGQGLDTQYF

j_call: TRBJ1-1
d_call: TRBD1
clone_size: -
v_call: TRBV14
cdr3_nt: TGTGCCAGCAGCAGACCTGGGACAGCTGAAGCTTTCTTT
cdr3_aa: CASSRPGTAEAFF

j_call: TRBJ2-5
d_call: TRBD1
clone_size: -
v_call: TRBV30
cdr3_nt: TGTGCCTGGAGGAACGGACAGGGGGGTGAGACCCAGTACTTC
cdr3_aa: CAWRNGQGGETQYF

j_call: TRBJ1-5
d_call: -
clone_size: -
v_call: TRBV6-6
cdr3_nt: TGTGCCAGCAGTTTCCAAGGCCAGCCCCAGCATTTT
cdr3_aa: CASSFQGQPQHF

j_call: TRBJ1-2
d_call: -
clone_size: -
v_call: TRBV18
cdr3_nt: TGTGCCAGCTCACCACCGTCTATCAGGATGTTTCATGGCTACACCTTC
cdr3_aa: CASSPPSIRMFHGYTF

j_call: TRBJ1-1
d_call: -
clone_size: -
v_call: TRBV19
cdr3_nt: TGTGCCAGTAGTAGACCAAGGCGGACATTGAACACTGAAGCTTTCTTT
cdr3_aa: CASSRPRRTLNTEAFF

j_call: TRBJ2-3
d_call: -
clone_size: -
v_call: TRBV21-1
cdr3_nt: TGTGCCAGCAGCGGACAGGGGCCCTTTGGGACAGATACGCAGTATTTT
cdr3_aa: CASSGQGPFGTDTQYF

j_call: TRBJ2-1
d_call: -
clone_size: -
v_call: TRBV5-1
cdr3_nt: TGCGCCAGCAGTCGGACGGAGGGATACAATGAGCAGTTCTTC
cdr3_aa: CASSRTEGYNEQFF

j_call: TRBJ2-7
d_call: -
clone_size: -
v_call: TRBV11-2
cdr3_nt: TGTGCCAGCCAGCTTAGGGCAGTCGGGTACGAGCAGTACTTC
cdr3_aa: CASQLRAVGYEQYF

j_call: TRBJ2-7
d_call: TRBD2
clone_size: -
v_call: TRBV5-1
cdr3_nt: TGCGCCAGCAGCTTCAGCGCGGGAGGCTCCTACGAGCAGTACTTC
cdr3_aa: CASSFSAGGSYEQYF

j_call: TRBJ1-3
d_call: -
clone_size: -
v_call: TRBV9
cdr3_nt: TGTGCCAGCAGCCCAGGTTTTGGGGGGCTCGGAAACACCATATATTTT
cdr3_aa: CASSPGFGGLGNTIYF

j_call: TRBJ2-7
d_call: -
clone_size: -
v_call: TRBV7-2
cdr3_nt: TGTGCCAGCAGTCGCCAGGGGATGGGCGAGCAGTACTTC
cdr3_aa: CASSRQGMGEQYF

j_call: TRBJ1-4
d_call: -
clone_size: -
v_call: TRBV6-6
cdr3_nt: TGTGCCAGCAGTTACCCCTCAACCAAAAAACTGTTTTTT
cdr3_aa: CASSYPSTKKLFF

j_call: TRBJ1-1
d_call: -
clone_size: -
v_call: TRBV7-2
cdr3_nt: TGTGCCAGCAGCTTAGGCCGACAGTTGAACACTGAAGCTTTCTTT
cdr3_aa: CASSLGRQLNTEAFF

j_call: TRBJ2-1
d_call: -
clone_size: -
v_call: TRBV6-5
cdr3_nt: TGTGCCAGCAGTAGCGAGGGGGGCTACAATGAGCAGTTCTTC
cdr3_aa: CASSSEGGYNEQFF

j_call: TRBJ1-1
d_call: TRBD1
clone_size: -
v_call: TRBV6-5
cdr3_nt: TGTGCCAGCAGTACCGGACAGGCCAGGACTGAAGCTTTCTTT
cdr3_aa: CASSTGQARTEAFF

j_call: TRBJ2-3
d_call: -
clone_size: -
v_call: TRBV10-3
cdr3_nt: TGTGCCATCAGAGAGGGGATGGGCACAGATACGCAGTATTTT
cdr3_aa: CAIREGMGTDTQYF

j_call: TRBJ2-2
d_call: TRBD1
clone_size: -
v_call: TRBV5-6
cdr3_nt: TGTGCCAGCAGCGTCGGGACAGGGCTTACCGGGGAGCTGTTTTTT
cdr3_aa: CASSVGTGLTGELFF

j_call: TRBJ2-1
d_call: TRBD2
clone_size: -
v_call: TRBV5-4
cdr3_nt: TGTGCCAGCAGCCAACCTAGCGGGGGGATCAATGAGCAGTTCTTC
cdr3_aa: CASSQPSGGINEQFF

j_call: TRBJ2-1
d_call: -
clone_size: -
v_call: TRBV6-5
cdr3_nt: TGTGCCAGCAACCTCCCAGGGAGTAACGTGCGGTTCTTC
cdr3_aa: CASNLPGSNVRFF

j_call: TRBJ1-2
d_call: -
clone_size: -
v_call: TRBV30
cdr3_nt: TGTGCCTGGGAGGGTATCAGTGGGGGCAACTATGGCTACACCTTC
cdr3_aa: CAWEGISGGNYGYTF

j_call: TRBJ1-1
d_call: -
clone_size: -
v_call: TRBV27
cdr3_nt: TGTGCCAGCAGTTTACGTCCCGAGAGGATGAACACTGAAGCTTTCTTT
cdr3_aa: CASSLRPERMNTEAFF

j_call: TRBJ2-2
d_call: -
clone_size: -
v_call: TRBV6-4
cdr3_nt: TGTGCCAGCAGTGTGGACTACCCAAACACCGGGGAGCTGTTTTTT
cdr3_aa: CASSVDYPNTGELFF

j_call: TRBJ1-1
d_call: -
clone_size: -
v_call: TRBV5-1
cdr3_nt: TGCGCCAGCAGCTTGGAGGTGTACACTGAAGCTTTCTTT
cdr3_aa: CASSLEVYTEAFF

j_call: TRBJ1-4
d_call: -
clone_size: -
v_call: TRBV6-1
cdr3_nt: TGTGCCAGCATTCGAGGGAGGGGTGAAAAACTGTTTTTT
cdr3_aa: CASIRGRGEKLFF

j_call: TRBJ2-1
d_call: -
clone_size: -
v_call: TRBV5-6
cdr3_nt: TGTGCCAGCAGCTTGGGTTCGGGAACCTCCTACAATGAGCAGTTCTTC
cdr3_aa: CASSLGSGTSYNEQFF

j_call: TRBJ1-6
d_call: TRBD1
clone_size: -
v_call: TRBV30
cdr3_nt: TGTGCCTGGAGTTCCCTGGACAGGAGAGATTCACCCCTCCACTTT
cdr3_aa: CAWSSLDRRDSPLHF

j_call: TRBJ2-2
d_call: TRBD2
clone_size: -
v_call: TRBV5-5
cdr3_nt: TGTGCCAGCAGCTTCGTAACTAGCGGCTACCTGAACACCGGGGAGCTGTTTTTT
cdr3_aa: CASSFVTSGYLNTGELFF

j_call: TRBJ1-1
d_call: -
clone_size: -
v_call: TRBV6-5
cdr3_nt: TGTGCCAGCAGTTACTATCCGGACACTGAAGCTTTCTTT
cdr3_aa: CASSYYPDTEAFF

j_call: TRBJ2-6
d_call: -
clone_size: once
v_call: TRBV5-5
cdr3_nt: TGTGCCAGCAGCTTAGGAGTAGGGAATCCTTCTGGGGCCAACGTCCTGACTTTC
cdr3_aa: CASSLGVGNPSGANVLTF

j_call: TRBJ2-7
d_call: TRBD1
clone_size: -
v_call: TRBV2
cdr3_nt: TGTGCCAGCCAGGGGGACCGCCCCGAGCAGTACTTC
cdr3_aa: CASQGDRPEQYF

j_call: TRBJ2-7
d_call: -
clone_size: -
v_call: TRBV9
cdr3_nt: TGTGCCAGCAGCGTAGATCTAGGAGGGAGGAAGTACGAGCAGTACTTC
cdr3_aa: CASSVDLGGRKYEQYF

j_call: TRBJ1-1
d_call: -
clone_size: -
v_call: TRBV5-1
cdr3_nt: TGCGCCAGCAGCTTGCTACAGGGGAACACTGAAGCTTTCTTT
cdr3_aa: CASSLLQGNTEAFF

j_call: TRBJ2-6
d_call: -
clone_size: -
v_call: TRBV21-1
cdr3_nt: TGTGCCAGCAGCAAAGAAAAGTTCACCCGTCGGGCCCTGACTTTC
cdr3_aa: CASSKEKFTRRALTF

j_call: TRBJ2-2
d_call: -
clone_size: -
v_call: TRBV7-9
cdr3_nt: TGTGCCAGCAGCACCATTAGCGACACCGGGGAGCTGTTTTTT
cdr3_aa: CASSTISDTGELFF

j_call: TRBJ2-7
d_call: -
clone_size: -
v_call: TRBV7-2
cdr3_nt: TGTGCCAGCAGCTTAGATCTGGTTCCAGAGTACTTC
cdr3_aa: CASSLDLVPEYF

j_call: TRBJ1-2
d_call: -
clone_size: -
v_call: TRBV6-1
cdr3_nt: TGTGCCAGCAGTGAAGTATTCGGCGGGGAGGGTCGAGGCTACACCTTC
cdr3_aa: CASSEVFGGEGRGYTF

j_call: TRBJ2-3
d_call: -
clone_size: -
v_call: TRBV7-2
cdr3_nt: TGTGCCAGCAGCTTAGCGGGAGGAACTAGCACAGATACGCAGTATTTT
cdr3_aa: CASSLAGGTSTDTQYF

j_call: TRBJ1-3
d_call: TRBD1
clone_size: -
v_call: TRBV4-2
cdr3_nt: TGTGCCAGCAGCCAAGAATCGATGGCAGGGGGCCTCCTTAGCTCTGGAAACACCATATATTTT
cdr3_aa: CASSQESMAGGLLSSGNTIYF

j_call: TRBJ2-7
d_call: -
clone_size: -
v_call: TRBV11-2
cdr3_nt: TGTGCCAGCAGCTTTAGGGGATACGAGCAGTACTTC
cdr3_aa: CASSFRGYEQYF

j_call: TRBJ1-3
d_call: TRBD1
clone_size: -
v_call: TRBV10-1
cdr3_nt: TGCGCCAGGGGGACAGGGCCTGGAAACACCATATATTTT
cdr3_aa: CARGTGPGNTIYF

j_call: TRBJ1-2
d_call: -
clone_size: -
v_call: TRBV15
cdr3_nt: TGTGCCACCAGCAGGGGCCAGGGGTTAGGCTATGGCTACACCTTC
cdr3_aa: CATSRGQGLGYGYTF